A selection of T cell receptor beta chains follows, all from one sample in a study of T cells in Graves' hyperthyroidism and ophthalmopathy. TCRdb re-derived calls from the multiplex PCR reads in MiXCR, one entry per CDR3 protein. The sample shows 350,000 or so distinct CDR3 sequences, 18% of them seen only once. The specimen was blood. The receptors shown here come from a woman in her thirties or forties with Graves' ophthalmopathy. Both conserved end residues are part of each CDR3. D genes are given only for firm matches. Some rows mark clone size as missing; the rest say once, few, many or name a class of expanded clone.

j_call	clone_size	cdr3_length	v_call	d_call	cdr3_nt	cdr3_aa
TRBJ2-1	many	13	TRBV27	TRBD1	TGTGCCAGCAGAATACAGGGGGCTGGTGAGCAGTTCTTC	CASRIQGAGEQFF
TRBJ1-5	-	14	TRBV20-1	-	TGCAGTGCTAGGTGGGGCCTCGGGGATCAGCCCCAGCATTTT	CSARWGLGDQPQHF
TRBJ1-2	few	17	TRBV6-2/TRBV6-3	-	TGTGCCAGCACCCTTCGAGGCGGCAGGTCATTTGAGGGAGACTACACCTTC	CASTLRGGRSFEGDYTF
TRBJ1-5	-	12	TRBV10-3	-	TGTGCCATCGGCCAGGGTGATCAGCCCCAGCATTTT	CAIGQGDQPQHF
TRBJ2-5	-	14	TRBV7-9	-	TGTGCCAGCAGCTTACGGAGTGGGAAAGAGACCCAGTACTTC	CASSLRSGKETQYF
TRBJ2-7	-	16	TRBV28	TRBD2	TGTGCCATCAGCGGCAGTCGCAGCGGGAGGGCCTATGAGCAGTACTTC	CAISGSRSGRAYEQYF
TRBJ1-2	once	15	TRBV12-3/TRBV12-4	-	TGTGCCAGCAGTTTAGCTGGGGGGCGAAATTACGGCTACACCTTC	CASSLAGGRNYGYTF
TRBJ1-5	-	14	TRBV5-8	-	TGTGCCAGCAGCTTGGGTGATAGATTTCAGCCCCAGCATTTT	CASSLGDRFQPQHF
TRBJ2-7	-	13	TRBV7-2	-	TGTGCCAGCAGCTCCACTGGACAGTACGAGCAGTACTTC	CASSSTGQYEQYF
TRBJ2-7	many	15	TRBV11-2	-	TGTGCCAGCAGCTTATCCGGGACACCGACCTACGAGCAGTACTTC	CASSLSGTPTYEQYF
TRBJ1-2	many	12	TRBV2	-	TGTGCCAGCAGAGAGACTAACTATGGCTACACCTTC	CASRETNYGYTF
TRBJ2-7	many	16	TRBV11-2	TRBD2	TGTGCCAGCAGCTTTGAGGGACTAGCGGGAGGGCGTGAGCAGTACTTC	CASSFEGLAGGREQYF
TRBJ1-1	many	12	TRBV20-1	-	TGCAGTGCTTATGACACCAACACTGAAGCTTTCTTT	CSAYDTNTEAFF
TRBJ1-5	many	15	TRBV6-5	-	TGTGCCAGCAGCGTGAGCAGGGGAAGCAATCAGCCCCAGCATTTT	CASSVSRGSNQPQHF
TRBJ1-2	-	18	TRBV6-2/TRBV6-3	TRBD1	TGTGCCAGCAGAACGGGACAGGGGGCGCGAATTATTAGCGATGGCTACACCTTC	CASRTGQGARIISDGYTF
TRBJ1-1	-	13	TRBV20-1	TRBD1	TGCAGTGCACGGACAGGGGAGGCTACTGAAGCTTTCTTT	CSARTGEATEAFF